These 12 T cell receptor beta chains were sequenced from one sample in a study of regulatory T cells in long-lasting Graves disease. For TCR beta, libraries came from iRepertoire HTBI primers and Arm-PCR of CDR3 regions. TCRdb re-analysed the multiplex PCR reads in MiXCR, keeping a single row per CDR3 protein. This sample has 520,000 or so distinct CDR3 sequences; about 12% occur once, and the top ten carry about 8.3%. Documented time point: newly diagnosed GD, antithyroid drugs for less than 3 months. Extracted RNA from PBMCs served as the source of the TCR library. These data also formed part of another study, on T cells in Graves' hyperthyroidism and ophthalmopathy.

The sample was peripheral blood mononuclear cells (PBMCs), taken at new diagnosis, from a patient treated with antithyroid drugs. These receptors were collected from a woman aged 25 to 39 with Graves disease.

This clonotype was seen a handful of times. This chain joins TRBV5-6 and TRBJ2-7; possibly TRBD1 for D (5 bases). The CDR3 spans 15 residues. In germline, CDR1 is SGHDT, CDR2 YYEEEE. The V end lost 4 bases, the J end lost 2 bases, and 16 bases lay between the germline ends. The CDR3 nucleotides read TGTGCCAGCAGCCCGCCAGGGAAATTCGCCTACGAGCAGTACTTC. Its translation: CASSPPGKFAYEQYF.

This clonotype showed up many times. The rearrangement links TRBV2 to TRBJ1-1; tentatively, D is TRBD1 (5 bases). V was clipped by 6 bases and J by 2 bases, with 16 bases between them. Germline lookup yields CDR1 SNHLY and CDR2 FYNNEI. CDR3 length: 15 amino acids. The CDR3 DNA follows: TGTGCCAGCAGCGGACGAGGGGCGGGAAACACTGAAGCTTTCTTT. The encoded protein is CASSGRGAGNTEAFF.

This clonotype was counted at least ten times. The chain has TRBV28 and TRBJ1-1, with a tentative D call TRBD1 (5 bases). The CDR3 totals 14 residues. Germline CDR1 reads MDHEN; CDR2 reads SYDVKM. V was shortened by 8 bases and J by 5 bases, with 18 bases between the two germline ends. The CDR3 region is CASGTQGDWTEAFF. In DNA form, the CDR3 reads TGTGCCAGCGGAACTCAGGGTGACTGGACTGAAGCTTTCTTT.

This clonotype appeared many times. The rearrangement uses TRBV3-1 and TRBJ2-1, with D maybe TRBD2 (5 bases). Trimming stripped 1 base from V and 0 bases from J, with 10 bases between. The CDR3 is 16 amino acids. The V gene's germline CDR1 is LGHDT and CDR2 YNNKEL (reference sequence). CDR3 loop: CASSQAPRDSYNEQFF. As DNA, the CDR3 is TGTGCCAGCAGCCAAGCCCCCCGGGACTCCTACAATGAGCAGTTCTTC.

This clonotype has a count of ten or more. The CDR3 DNA is TGCAGTGCTAGAGATTGGGGCCGAGAGGACATTCAGTACTTC. This codes for CSARDWGREDIQYF. The chain has TRBV20-1 and TRBJ2-4; D might be TRBD1 (5 bases). Between the trimmed V and J ends, which lost 0 bases and 8 bases, there was a span of 14 bases. Germline V gene sequence: CDR1 DFQATT, CDR2 SNEGSKA (reference sequence). The CDR3 sequence is 14 residues long.

The chain has TRBV12-3 or TRBV12-4 and TRBJ2-3; 9 bases are shared with TRBD2. Trimming cost V 5 bases and J 5 bases; bases outside gene matches: 8. This CDR3 is built from 15 residues. Here the CDR3 reads CASSPIAGAGDTQYF. The CDR3 DNA follows: TGTGCCAGCAGTCCCATAGCGGGGGCTGGAGATACGCAGTATTTT.

This clonotype appeared a few times. The V and J genes are TRBV6-1 and TRBJ1-1; unclear D gene. The germline V gene has CDR1 MNHNS and CDR2 SASEGT. The CDR3 has 15 amino acids. Trimming shortened V by 5 bases and J by 2 bases, and 15 bases separated the two germline ends. The CDR3 region has the DNA TGTGCCAGCAGTCCGACGAGGCAGACAAACACTGAAGCTTTCTTT. Translated, it gives CASSPTRQTNTEAFF.

This clonotype was seen at least ten times. The V call is TRBV20-1, the J call TRBJ2-7; TRBD2 is a possible D gene (6 bases). The CDR3 runs to 13 residues. V lost 6 bases and J lost 3, with 15 bases in between. The germline V gene encodes CDR1 DFQATT and CDR2 SNEGSKA (reference sequence). The CDR3 DNA sequence: TGCAGTGCCCAGGCCGGGACTCACTACGAGCAGTACTTC. This translates into CSAQAGTHYEQYF.

This clonotype was seen at least ten times. The chain has TRBV7-8 and TRBJ2-7, with a tentative D call TRBD2 (6 bases). From germline, CDR1 is SGHVS and CDR2 FQNEAQ. The CDR3 runs 15 residues. V was cut by 5 bases and J by 7 bases, with 21 bases left in between. CDR3 coding DNA: TGTGCCAGCAGCCTAAGGCGGGGTCGGTATCGGGAGCAGTACTTC. Translation gives CASSLRRGRYREQYF.

In this sample, this clonotype turned up many times. The chain joins TRBV5-1 to TRBJ1-1; 7 positions match TRBD1. CDR1 and CDR2 (germline): SGHRS, YFSETQ. The V and J ends lost 4 bases and 7 bases, in that order; junction bases with no gene match: 7. The CDR3 totals 13 residues. The CDR3 coding sequence is TGCGCCAGCAGCAACCCAGGGGGGGATGAAGCTTTCTTT. Translated, it gives CASSNPGGDEAFF.

This clonotype was found many times. The chain uses TRBV18 and TRBJ2-1, with 10 positions matching TRBD2. J was trimmed by 8 bases and V by 2 bases; bases with no gene match: 6. CDR3 length equals 15 residues. Germline CDR1 KGHSH, CDR2 LQKENI. CDR3 region: CASSPGLAEGYEQFF. In DNA form, the CDR3 reads TGTGCCAGCTCACCAGGACTAGCGGAAGGCTATGAGCAGTTCTTC.

This clonotype has more than one count but fewer than ten. The V call is TRBV6-1, the J call TRBJ2-3, with a tentative D call TRBD1 (6 bases). Between the trimmed V and J ends, which lost 5 bases and 4 bases, there was a span of 19 bases. CDR3 size: 16 residues. CDR1 is MNHNS and CDR2 is SASEGT in the germline V gene. The CDR3, as DNA: TGTGCCAGCAGTCCAGACGCAGGGGCGTGGGCAGATACGCAGTATTTT. Amino acid sequence: CASSPDAGAWADTQYF.